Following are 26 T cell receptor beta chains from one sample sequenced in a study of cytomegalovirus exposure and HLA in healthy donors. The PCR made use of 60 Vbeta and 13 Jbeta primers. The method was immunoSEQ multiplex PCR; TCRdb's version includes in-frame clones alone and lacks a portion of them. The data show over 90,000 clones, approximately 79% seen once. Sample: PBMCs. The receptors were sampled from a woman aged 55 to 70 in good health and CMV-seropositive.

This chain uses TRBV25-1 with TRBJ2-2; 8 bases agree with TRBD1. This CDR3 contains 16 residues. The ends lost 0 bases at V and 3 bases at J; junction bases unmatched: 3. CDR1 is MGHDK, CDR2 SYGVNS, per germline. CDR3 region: CASSEYGQGDTGELFF. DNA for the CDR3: TGTGCCAGCAGTGAATATGGACAGGGAGACACCGGGGAGCTGTTTTTT. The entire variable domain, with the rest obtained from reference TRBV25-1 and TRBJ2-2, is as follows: EADIYQTPRYLVIGTGKKITLECSQTMGHDKMYWYQQDPGMELHLIHYSYGVNSTEKGDLSSESTVSRIRTEHFPLTLESARPSHTSQYLCASSEYGQGDTGELFFGEGSRLTVL.

CDR3 in amino acids: CASSEFFGAGGPDTQYF. In DNA, the CDR3 is TGTGCCAGCAGTGAATTTTTTGGAGCGGGAGGACCAGATACGCAGTATTTT. This chain connects TRBV25-1 to TRBJ2-3; TRBD2 matches at 9 bases. Germline-derived CDR1 and CDR2 are MGHDK and SYGVNS. J lost 4 bases, V lost 1 base, and 9 bases had no gene match. The length of the CDR3 is 17 residues.

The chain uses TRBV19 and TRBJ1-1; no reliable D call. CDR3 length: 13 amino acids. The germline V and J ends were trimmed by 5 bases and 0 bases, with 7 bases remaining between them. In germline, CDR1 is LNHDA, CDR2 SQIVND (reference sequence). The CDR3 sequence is CASSPGMNTEAFF. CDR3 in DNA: TGTGCCAGTAGTCCAGGCATGAACACTGAAGCTTTCTTT. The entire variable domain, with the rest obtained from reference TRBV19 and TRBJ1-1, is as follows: DGGITQSPKYLFRKEGQNVTLSCEQNLNHDAMYWYRQDPGQGLRLIYYSQIVNDFQKGDIAEGYSVSREKKESFPLTVTSAQKNPTAFYLCASSPGMNTEAFFGQGTRLTVV.

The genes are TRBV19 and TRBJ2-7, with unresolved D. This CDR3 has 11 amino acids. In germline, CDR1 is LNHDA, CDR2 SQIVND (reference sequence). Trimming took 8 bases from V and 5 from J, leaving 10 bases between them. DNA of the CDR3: TGTGCCAGTGGATCGGGTAACGAGCAGTACTTC. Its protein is CASGSGNEQYF.

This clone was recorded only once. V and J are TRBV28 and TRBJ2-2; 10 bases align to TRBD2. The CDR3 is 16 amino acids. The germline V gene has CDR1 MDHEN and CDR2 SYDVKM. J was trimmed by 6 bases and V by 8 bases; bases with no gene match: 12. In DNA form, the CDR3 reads TGTGCCAGCTATCCCTCCTTAGCGGGAGGTTCCGGGGAGCTGTTTTTT. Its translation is CASYPSLAGGSGELFF.

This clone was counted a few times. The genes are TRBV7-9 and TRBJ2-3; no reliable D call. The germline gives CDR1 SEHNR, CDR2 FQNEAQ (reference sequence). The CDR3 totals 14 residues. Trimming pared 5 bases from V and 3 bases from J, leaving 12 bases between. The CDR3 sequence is CASSPRTATDTQYF. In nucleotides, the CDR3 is TGTGCCAGCAGCCCTCGCACAGCAACAGATACGCAGTATTTT.

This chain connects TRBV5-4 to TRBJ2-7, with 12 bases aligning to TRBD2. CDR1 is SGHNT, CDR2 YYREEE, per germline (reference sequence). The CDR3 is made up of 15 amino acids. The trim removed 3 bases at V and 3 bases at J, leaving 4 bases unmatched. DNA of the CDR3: TGTGCCAGCAGCTACGGACTAGCGGGAAGCTACGAGCAGTACTTC. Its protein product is CASSYGLAGSYEQYF. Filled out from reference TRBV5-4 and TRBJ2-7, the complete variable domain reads ETGVTQSPTHLIKTRGQQVTLRCSSQSGHNTVSWYQQALGQGPQFIFQYYREEENGRGNFPPRFSGLQFPNYSSELNVNALELDDSALYLCASSYGLAGSYEQYFGPGTRLTVT.

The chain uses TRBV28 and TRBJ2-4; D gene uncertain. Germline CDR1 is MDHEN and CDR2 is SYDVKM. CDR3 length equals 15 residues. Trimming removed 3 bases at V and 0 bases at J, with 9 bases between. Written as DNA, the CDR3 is TGTGCCAGCAGTTTCGGTCAGGTAGCCAAAAACATTCAGTACTTC. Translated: CASSFGQVAKNIQYF.

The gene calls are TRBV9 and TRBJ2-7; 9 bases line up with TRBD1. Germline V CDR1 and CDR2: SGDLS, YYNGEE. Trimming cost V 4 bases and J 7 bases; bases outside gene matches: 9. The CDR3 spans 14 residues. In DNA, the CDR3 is TGTGCCAGCAGCCCCTGGGACAGGGTGGGGGAGCAGTACTTC. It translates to CASSPWDRVGEQYF.

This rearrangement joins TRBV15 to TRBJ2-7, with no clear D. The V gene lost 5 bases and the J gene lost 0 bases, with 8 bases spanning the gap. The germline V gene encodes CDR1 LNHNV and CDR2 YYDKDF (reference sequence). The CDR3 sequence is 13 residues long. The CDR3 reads CATSAIHSYEQYF. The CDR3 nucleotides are TGTGCCACCAGCGCAATACACTCCTACGAGCAGTACTTC.

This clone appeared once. CDR3 sequence: CASSLISLGGYTF. CDR3 DNA: TGTGCCAGCAGCTTAATATCACTCGGGGGCTACACCTTC. This chain links TRBV13 with TRBJ1-2; D remains unclear. The V end lost 2 bases, the J end lost 8 bases, and 12 bases lay between the germline ends. The CDR3 runs 13 residues. The V gene's germline CDR1 is PRHDT and CDR2 FYEKMQ (reference sequence).

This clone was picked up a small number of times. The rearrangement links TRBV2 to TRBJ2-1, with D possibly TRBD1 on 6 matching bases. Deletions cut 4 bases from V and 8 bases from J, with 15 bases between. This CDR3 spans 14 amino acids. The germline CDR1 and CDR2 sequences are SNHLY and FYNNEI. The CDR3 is CASSGTEGHDEQFF. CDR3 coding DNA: TGTGCCAGCAGTGGGACAGAGGGCCATGATGAGCAGTTCTTC.

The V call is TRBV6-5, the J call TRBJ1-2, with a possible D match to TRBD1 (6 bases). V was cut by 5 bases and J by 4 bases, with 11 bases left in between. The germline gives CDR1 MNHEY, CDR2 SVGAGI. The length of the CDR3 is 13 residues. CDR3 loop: CASSLQGSYGYTF. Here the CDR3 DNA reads TGTGCCAGCAGTCTACAGGGAAGCTATGGCTACACCTTC.

The CDR3, as DNA: TGTGCCAGCAGCAGAGACAGGGTCCCGCTGAGTGGCTACACCTTC. Encoded protein: CASSRDRVPLSGYTF. This chain links TRBV7-8 with TRBJ1-2; 7 bases line up with TRBD1. V trimming: 5 bases; J trimming: 7 bases; junction bases outside the gene matches: 13. Germline CDR1 and CDR2: SGHVS and FQNEAQ. CDR3 size: 15 residues.

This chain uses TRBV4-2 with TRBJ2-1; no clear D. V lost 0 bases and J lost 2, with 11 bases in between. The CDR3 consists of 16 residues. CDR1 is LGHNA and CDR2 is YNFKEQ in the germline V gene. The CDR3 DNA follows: TGTGCCAGCAGCCAAGAGGTCCTTGGAGCCTACAATGAGCAGTTCTTC. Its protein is CASSQEVLGAYNEQFF.

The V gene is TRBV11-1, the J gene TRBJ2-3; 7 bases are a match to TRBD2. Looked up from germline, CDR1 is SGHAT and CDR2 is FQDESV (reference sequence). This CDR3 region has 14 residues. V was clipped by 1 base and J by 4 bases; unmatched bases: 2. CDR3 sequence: CASSLGREADTQYF. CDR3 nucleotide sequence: TGTGCCAGCAGCTTAGGACGGGAGGCAGATACGCAGTATTTT. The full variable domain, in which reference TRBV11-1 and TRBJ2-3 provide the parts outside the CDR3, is EAEVAQSPRYKITEKSQAVAFWCDPISGHATLYWYRQILGQGPELLVQFQDESVVDDSQLPKDRFSAERLKGVDSTLKIQPAELGDSAMYLCASSLGREADTQYFGPGTRLTVL.

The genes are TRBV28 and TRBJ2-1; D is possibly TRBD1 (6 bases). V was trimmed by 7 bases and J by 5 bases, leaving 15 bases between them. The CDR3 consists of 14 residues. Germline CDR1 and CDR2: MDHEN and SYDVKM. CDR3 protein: CASIPGQLNNEQFF. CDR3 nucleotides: TGTGCCAGCATTCCCGGACAGCTAAACAATGAGCAGTTCTTC.

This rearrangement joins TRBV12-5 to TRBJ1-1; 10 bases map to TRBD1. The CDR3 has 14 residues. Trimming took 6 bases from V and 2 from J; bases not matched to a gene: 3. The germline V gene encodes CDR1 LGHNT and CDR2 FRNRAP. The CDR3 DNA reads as TGTGCTAGTGGGGGGACAGGGGCCAACACTGAAGCTTTCTTT. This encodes CASGGTGANTEAFF.

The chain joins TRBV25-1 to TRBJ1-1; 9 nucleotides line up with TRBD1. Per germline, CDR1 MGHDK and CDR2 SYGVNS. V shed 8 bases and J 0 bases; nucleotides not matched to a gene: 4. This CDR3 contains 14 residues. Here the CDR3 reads CASSTGGMNTEAFF. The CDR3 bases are TGTGCCAGCTCGACAGGGGGAATGAACACTGAAGCTTTCTTT.

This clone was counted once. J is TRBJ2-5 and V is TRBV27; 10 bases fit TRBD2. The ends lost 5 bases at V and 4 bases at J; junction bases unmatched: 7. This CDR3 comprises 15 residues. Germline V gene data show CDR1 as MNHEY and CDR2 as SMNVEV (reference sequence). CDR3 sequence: CASSQLAGVPETQYF. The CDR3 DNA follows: TGTGCCAGCAGTCAGCTAGCGGGAGTCCCAGAGACCCAGTACTTC.

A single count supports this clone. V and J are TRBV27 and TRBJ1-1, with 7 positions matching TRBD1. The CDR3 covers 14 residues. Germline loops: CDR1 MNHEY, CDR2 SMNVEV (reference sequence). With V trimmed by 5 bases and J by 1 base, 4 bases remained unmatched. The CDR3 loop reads CASSPQGWNTEAFF. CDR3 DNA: TGTGCCAGCAGTCCACAGGGGTGGAACACTGAAGCTTTCTTT.

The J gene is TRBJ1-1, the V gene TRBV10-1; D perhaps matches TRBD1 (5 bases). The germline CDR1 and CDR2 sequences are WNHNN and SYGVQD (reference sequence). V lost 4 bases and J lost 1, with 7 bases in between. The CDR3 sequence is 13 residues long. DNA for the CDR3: TGCGCCAGCAGTGGGGGCAGGAACACTGAAGCTTTCTTT. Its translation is CASSGGRNTEAFF.

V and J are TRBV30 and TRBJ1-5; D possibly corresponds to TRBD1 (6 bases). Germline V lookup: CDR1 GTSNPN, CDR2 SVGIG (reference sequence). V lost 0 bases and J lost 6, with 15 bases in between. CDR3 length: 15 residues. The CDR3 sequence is CAWSVRGTRFQPQHF. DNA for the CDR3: TGTGCCTGGAGTGTACGAGGGACACGTTTTCAGCCCCAGCATTTT. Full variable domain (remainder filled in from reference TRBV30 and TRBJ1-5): SQTIHQWPATLVQPVGSPLSLECTVEGTSNPNLYWYRQAAGRGLQLLFYSVGIGQISSEVPQNLSASRPQDRQFILSSKKLLLSDSGFYLCAWSVRGTRFQPQHFGDGTRLSIL.

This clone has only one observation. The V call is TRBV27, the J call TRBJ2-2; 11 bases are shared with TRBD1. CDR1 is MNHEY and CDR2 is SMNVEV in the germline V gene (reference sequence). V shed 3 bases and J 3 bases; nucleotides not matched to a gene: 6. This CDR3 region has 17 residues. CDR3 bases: TGTGCCAGCAGTTTCGGACAGGGGGCGGGGGACACCGGGGAGCTGTTTTTT. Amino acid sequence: CASSFGQGAGDTGELFF.

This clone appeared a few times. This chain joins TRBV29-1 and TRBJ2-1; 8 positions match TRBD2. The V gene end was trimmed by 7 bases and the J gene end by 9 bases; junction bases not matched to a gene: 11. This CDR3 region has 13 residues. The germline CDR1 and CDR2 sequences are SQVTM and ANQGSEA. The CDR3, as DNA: TGCAGCGGTGGGAGCGGGAGATTCCGTGAGCAGTTCTTC. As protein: CSGGSGRFREQFF.

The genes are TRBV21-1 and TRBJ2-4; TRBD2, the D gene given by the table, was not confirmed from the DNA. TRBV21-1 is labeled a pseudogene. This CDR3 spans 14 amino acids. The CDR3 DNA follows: TGTGCCAGCAGCAGACCGGGATCTGGTTACATTCAGTACTTC. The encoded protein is CASSRPGSGYIQYF.